These 32 T cell receptor beta chains were sequenced from one sample in a study of shared clonotypes between healthy human individuals (TCRdb year 2020). The library relied on the immunoSEQ multiplex PCR assay. The immuneACCESS repertoire file appears here via TCRdb, limited to in-frame rearrangements. These files lack a portion of the clones; in checked studies, under half of the deficit traces to unresolved V genes, and the cause of the others is not known. This sample gives 1.4 million or so clones in total; about 98.5% of them show up just once. The ten largest clones capture approximately 0.4% of the sample. Sequencing was done on a sample of naive CD4+ T cells sorted from blood. Reading the label with the study, this specimen's cell subset or site is: CD45RA+ positively selected. Receptors originate from a man aged 25 to 40 in good health.

The rearrangement joins TRBV29-1 to TRBJ2-5, with D possibly TRBD2 on 5 matching bases. V was clipped by 6 bases and J by 3 bases, with 17 bases between them. Per germline, CDR1 SQVTM and CDR2 ANQGSEA. This CDR3 has 14 amino acids. The CDR3 is CSVGFGSAKETQYF. The CDR3 DNA sequence: TGCAGCGTAGGGTTTGGGAGCGCCAAAGAGACCCAGTACTTC.

V usage is TRBV4-2 and J usage is TRBJ2-7; D gene ambiguous. V lost 1 base to trimming and J lost 3 bases, with 10 bases between them. The CDR3 has 14 residues. In germline, CDR1 is LGHNA, CDR2 YNFKEQ. CDR3 bases: TGTGCCAGCAGCCAAGTGGGGAATAACTACGAGCAGTACTTC. Translation: CASSQVGNNYEQYF.

The chain is built from TRBV6-5 and TRBJ1-5; D is unresolved. The V gene lost 2 bases and the J gene lost 5 bases, with 10 bases spanning the gap. The CDR3 loop spans 14 amino acids. The germline gives CDR1 MNHEY, CDR2 SVGAGI. The chain's CDR3 is CASSYGRGDQPQHF. The CDR3 DNA follows: TGTGCCAGCAGTTACGGTCGCGGAGATCAGCCCCAGCATTTT.

The chain links TRBV19 to TRBJ1-2; tentative D call: TRBD1 (5 bases). The CDR3 length is 12 residues. Per the germline V gene, CDR1 is LNHDA and CDR2 is SQIVND (reference sequence). Trimming removed 11 bases from V and 3 bases from J, with 13 bases in between. CDR3 bases: TGTGCCGGCCAGGGTTACGACTATGGCTACACCTTC. Its translation is CAGQGYDYGYTF.

The chain has TRBV27 and TRBJ2-1, with D unclear. The CDR3 covers 21 residues. Germline V gene sequence: CDR1 MNHEY, CDR2 SMNVEV (reference sequence). Trimming took 0 bases from V and 5 from J, leaving 29 bases between them. The CDR3 region is CASSLSPGYRPMTRQDNEQFF. The CDR3 nucleotides read TGTGCCAGCAGTTTATCACCCGGCTATCGACCTATGACAAGACAAGACAATGAGCAGTTCTTC.

This sequence joins TRBV11-2 and TRBJ2-2; D uncertain. Germline V gene sequence: CDR1 SGHAT, CDR2 FQNNGV. The germline V and J ends were trimmed by 0 bases and 6 bases, with 8 bases remaining between them. The CDR3 loop spans 14 amino acids. In DNA, the CDR3 is TGTGCCAGCAGCTTAGATCGCCTCTCCGGGGAGCTGTTTTTT. Its protein is CASSLDRLSGELFF. The full variable domain, in which reference TRBV11-2 and TRBJ2-2 provide the parts outside the CDR3, is EAGVAQSPRYKIIEKRQSVAFWCNPISGHATLYWYQQILGQGPKLLIQFQNNGVVDDSQLPKDRFSAERLKGVDSTLKIQPAKLEDSAVYLCASSLDRLSGELFFGEGSRLTVL.

To note about this clone: The sample has other DNA sequences that encode this CDR3 too. The CDR3 DNA sequence: TGCGCCAGCAGTGAGTCCTTTCGGGGCGAGCAGTACTTC. Amino acid sequence: CASSESFRGEQYF. The rearrangement links TRBV10-1 to TRBJ2-7, with D maybe TRBD2 (5 bases). The germline gives CDR1 WNHNN, CDR2 SYGVQD (reference sequence). The V end was cut by 0 bases, the J end by 6 bases, with 9 bases between. The CDR3 consists of 13 residues.

A single count supports this clone. The chain has TRBV30 and TRBJ1-5; D unclear. This CDR3 has 14 residues. Trimming removed 2 bases from V and 3 bases from J, with 11 bases in between. Germline assignment: CDR1 GTSNPN and CDR2 SVGIG (reference sequence). The CDR3 coding sequence is TGTGCCTGGAGTTCGGGATCCCCCAATCAGCCCCAGCATTTT. Translation: CAWSSGSPNQPQHF.

The chain recombines TRBV30 with TRBJ1-4; D gene unclear. The CDR3 extends over 14 amino acids. The V and J ends lost 2 bases and 7 bases respectively, with 14 bases between them. Germline V gives CDR1 GTSNPN, CDR2 SVGIG (reference sequence). CDR3 amino acids: CAWSKLHQAEKLFF. The CDR3 nucleotides read TGTGCCTGGAGTAAGTTGCACCAGGCTGAAAAACTGTTTTTT.

The gene calls are TRBV11-2 and TRBJ1-1, with 7 bases lining up with TRBD1. The J segment lost 5 bases and the V segment lost 2 bases, leaving 5 bases of the junction unmatched. The V gene's germline CDR1 is SGHAT and CDR2 FQNNGV. CDR3 length: 14 amino acids. DNA of the CDR3: TGTGCCAGCAGCTTAACTTCAGGGGGAACTGAAGCTTTCTTT. This sequence encodes CASSLTSGGTEAFF.

V gene TRBV6-1 combines with J gene TRBJ1-5; possibly TRBD1 for D (6 bases). Germline V lookup: CDR1 MNHNS, CDR2 SASEGT. CDR3 size: 15 residues. V was pared by 4 bases and J by 7 bases, with 17 bases between. CDR3 sequence: CASSGSVTGGQPQHF. Written as DNA, the CDR3 is TGTGCCAGCAGTGGTTCGGTGACAGGCGGCCAGCCCCAGCATTTT.

Note on this clone: An end of the junction does not agree with germline; a read error may underlie this. The CDR3 region has the DNA TGTGCCAGCAGCTCGAGACTAGCGGGAGGGCGGGCCAAGGACTTC. As protein: CASSSRLAGGRAKDF. The genes are TRBV6-5 and TRBJ2-5; 14 bases match TRBD2. The germline V gene encodes CDR1 MNHEY and CDR2 SVGAGI. The CDR3 is 15 amino acids.

The chain combines TRBV5-6 with TRBJ1-5; TRBD1 agrees at 10 bases. With 1 base clipped from V and 9 bases from J, the junction kept 10 bases outside the gene matches. Germline CDR1 reads SGHDT; CDR2 reads YYEEEE. This CDR3 spans 16 amino acids. The CDR3: CASSLIGTGDLGPQHF. The CDR3 nucleotides are TGTGCCAGCAGCTTGATAGGGACAGGGGATTTGGGGCCCCAGCATTTT.

In this sample, this clone turned up once. The chain has TRBV15 and TRBJ1-1; 7 bases are a match to TRBD1. The CDR3 totals 14 residues. V lost 1 base, J lost 10 bases, and 9 bases stayed unmatched. CDR1 and CDR2 (germline): LNHNV, YYDKDF (reference sequence). The CDR3 coding sequence is TGTGCCACCAGCAGAGCCCGGGACAGCTTTTTAGCTTTCTTT. Amino acids: CATSRARDSFLAFF.

The rearrangement uses TRBV7-3 and TRBJ2-3; D is undetermined. Germline CDR1 and CDR2: SGHTA and FQGTGA. The CDR3 sequence is 13 residues long. Trimming removed 5 bases at V and 5 bases at J, with 11 bases between. The CDR3 nucleotides are TGTGCCAGCAGCGTCGTCATCGGAGATACGCAGTATTTT. Its protein product is CASSVVIGDTQYF.

This sequence joins TRBV28 and TRBJ1-5; unclear D gene. V was trimmed by 5 bases and J by 9 bases, leaving 8 bases between them. Germline loops: CDR1 MDHEN, CDR2 SYDVKM. The CDR3 is 11 amino acids. CDR3 in amino acids: CASSAYGPQHF. The CDR3 region has the DNA TGTGCCAGCAGTGCATATGGGCCCCAGCATTTT.

The count of this clone is one. The chain joins TRBV21-1 to TRBJ2-7. TRBV21-1 is a recognized pseudogene. The length of the CDR3 is 13 residues. The CDR3 region is CASSKEAGSEQYF. The CDR3 nucleotides are TGTGCCAGCAGCAAAGAGGCAGGGAGCGAGCAGTACTTC.

V usage is TRBV28 and J usage is TRBJ1-5; D perhaps matches TRBD1 (6 bases). The V end lost 3 bases, the J end lost 4 bases, and 10 bases lay between the germline ends. This CDR3 comprises 14 residues. Germline V gives CDR1 MDHEN, CDR2 SYDVKM. The CDR3 sequence is CASSFGGPNQPQHF. Here the CDR3 DNA reads TGTGCCAGCAGTTTCGGGGGGCCTAATCAGCCCCAGCATTTT.

The chain joins TRBV29-1 to TRBJ2-7; a weak D match, TRBD1 (5 bases). Germline V gene sequence: CDR1 SQVTM, CDR2 ANQGSEA. Trimming pared 4 bases from V and 6 bases from J, leaving 16 bases between. The CDR3 has 13 residues. Here the CDR3 DNA reads TGCAGCGTTGGGTTAGGGGATTGGGGCGAGCAGTACTTC. Translation: CSVGLGDWGEQYF.

This clone was seen only once. V usage is TRBV7-3 and J usage is TRBJ2-1; D not certain. Germline CDR1 is SGHTA and CDR2 is FQGTGA. The CDR3 is made up of 14 amino acids. The V and J ends lost 3 bases and 0 bases respectively, with 6 bases between them. CDR3 protein: CASSFSASYNEQFF. Written as DNA, the CDR3 is TGTGCCAGCAGCTTCAGCGCCTCCTACAATGAGCAGTTCTTC.

This clone showed up just once. The chain employs TRBV7-8 and TRBJ2-5, with D hard to call. Germline CDR1 is SGHVS and CDR2 is FQNEAQ. The CDR3 extends over 13 amino acids. Trimming pared 5 bases from V and 4 bases from J, leaving 11 bases between. The CDR3 DNA is TGTGCCAGCAGCCCGGAGTGGAGAGAGACCCAGTACTTC. This codes for CASSPEWRETQYF.

A note on this clone: Other DNA sequences in the sample encode the same CDR3. This chain links TRBV29-1 with TRBJ2-7; TRBD1 is a possible D gene (5 bases). CDR3 length: 12 amino acids. CDR1 is SQVTM, CDR2 ANQGSEA, per germline. Trimming took 2 bases from V and 2 from J, leaving 7 bases between them. CDR3 in DNA: TGCAGCGTTGAAACAGGAGCCTACGAGCAGTACTTC. It yields the protein CSVETGAYEQYF.

Only one count was recorded for this clone. This chain connects TRBV6-1 to TRBJ1-3; D remains unclear. V dropped 6 bases and J dropped 0 bases, with 12 bases sitting between them. This CDR3 comprises 15 residues. The germline V gene has CDR1 MNHNS and CDR2 SASEGT. The CDR3 DNA reads as TGTGCCAGCAGCCCGAGTGTCCTCTCTGGAAACACCATATATTTT. Amino acid sequence: CASSPSVLSGNTIYF.

Concerning this clone: The same CDR3 is also encoded by other DNA sequences in this sample. The J gene is TRBJ2-7, the V gene TRBV5-1, with 7 bases matching TRBD2. The CDR3 is made up of 14 amino acids. Germline V gives CDR1 SGHRS, CDR2 YFSETQ. The V and J ends lost 0 bases and 3 bases, in that order; junction bases with no gene match: 3. CDR3 amino acids: CASSLDGGGYEQYF. The DNA for the CDR3 is TGCGCCAGCAGCTTGGATGGCGGGGGCTACGAGCAGTACTTC.

The CDR3 spells CASSRQGTGPGNTIYF. Here the CDR3 DNA reads TGTGCCAGCAGCAGGCAGGGGACGGGGCCTGGAAACACCATATATTTT. This chain links TRBV9 with TRBJ1-3, with a tentative D call TRBD1 (6 bases). The V and J ends lost 4 bases and 2 bases respectively, with 16 bases between them. This CDR3 has 16 residues. The germline V gene has CDR1 SGDLS and CDR2 YYNGEE.

The chain is built from TRBV15 and TRBJ2-7; the match to TRBD2 covers 10 bases. After removal of 1 base from V and 6 bases from J, the junction contained 12 bases not matched to a gene. Looked up from germline, CDR1 is LNHNV and CDR2 is YYDKDF (reference sequence). There are 17 residues in the CDR3. The CDR3 bases are TGTGCCACCAGCAGAGTCATTGGGGTAGCGGGAGGTGTCGAGCAGTACTTC. Translation gives CATSRVIGVAGGVEQYF.

The rearrangement joins TRBV10-1 to TRBJ2-1; D is uncertain. Trimming removed 7 bases at V and 9 bases at J, with 19 bases between. The CDR3 spans 14 residues. Germline V lookup: CDR1 WNHNN, CDR2 SYGVQD (reference sequence). CDR3 amino acids: CASTLDPFGSEQFF. The CDR3 bases are TGCGCCAGCACCCTAGATCCTTTCGGGTCTGAGCAGTTCTTC.

V usage is TRBV6-5 and J usage is TRBJ2-7; 9 positions match TRBD1. CDR3 length: 13 amino acids. Trimming took 6 bases from V and 6 from J; bases not matched to a gene: 6. From germline, CDR1 is MNHEY and CDR2 SVGAGI. CDR3 residues: CASSDWTGVEQYF. CDR3 DNA sequence: TGTGCCAGCAGCGACTGGACAGGGGTCGAGCAGTACTTC.

The rearrangement uses TRBV6-5 and TRBJ2-1, with no clear D. The CDR3 consists of 14 residues. Germline lookup yields CDR1 MNHEY and CDR2 SVGAGI. The ends were cut back, 2 bases at V and 14 bases at J, with 19 bases in the middle. This chain's CDR3 is CASSYTRSPRSKFF. CDR3 nucleotides: TGTGCCAGCAGTTACACTCGATCACCGAGGAGTAAGTTCTTC.

This clone was seen once. The chain recombines TRBV7-6 with TRBJ1-1; D not resolved. V lost 1 base, J lost 4 bases, and 7 bases lay in between. The CDR3 length is 13 residues. Germline loops: CDR1 SGHVS, CDR2 FNYEAQ. The CDR3 sequence: CASSLGVGTEAFF. In DNA form, the CDR3 reads TGTGCCAGCAGCTTAGGGGTTGGCACTGAAGCTTTCTTT.

The CDR3, as DNA: TGTGCCAGCAGCTTCGTGCGGGGACAGTCCTACGAGCAGTACTTC. Amino acid sequence: CASSFVRGQSYEQYF. This chain joins TRBV11-1 and TRBJ2-7; TRBD1 might be the D (7 bases). Trimming stripped 3 bases from V and 1 base from J, with 13 bases between. The CDR3 has 15 amino acids. Germline V CDR1 and CDR2: SGHAT, FQDESV (reference sequence).

Comment on this clone: The sample holds other DNA sequences that translate to the same CDR3. The V gene is TRBV29-1, the J gene TRBJ1-2, with D perhaps matching TRBD1 (5 bases). Per the germline V gene, CDR1 is SQVTM and CDR2 is ANQGSEA. The CDR3 has 11 residues. V lost 2 bases and J lost 5, with 6 bases in between. CDR3 DNA: TGCAGCGTTGAACAGGGTTATGGCTACACCTTC. Translation gives CSVEQGYGYTF.